This TCR beta chain was observed in a study of blood T cell repertoires in COVID-19. Study summary: Acute-phase and convalescent COVID-19 samples originated in the United States, Italy and Spain. The cDNA or gDNA used as material had been derived from T cells, B-cell-depleted T cells, or PBMCs.

Trimming stripped 0 bases from V and 14 bases from J, with 12 bases between. This CDR3 contains 12 residues. CDR1 and CDR2 from the germline V gene are SGHTS and YDEGEE. The data were produced by immunoSEQ multiplex PCR, yet TCRdb's version contains in-frame clones alone and is incomplete. The sample consists of 65,000 to 85,000 clones, 80% to 90% of them appearing once. The V call is TRBV5-8, the J call TRBJ2-1, with D maybe TRBD2 (6 bases). Sequencing was carried out using peripheral blood. This receptor was taken from a man between 45 and 60 years old with active COVID-19. This chain's CDR3 is CASSLDGGGEFF. In DNA, the CDR3 is TGTGCCAGCAGCTTGGACGGGGGTGGGGAGTTCTTC.